These 15 T cell receptor beta chains were all obtained from the same sample, sequenced in a study of CD8+ T cells in alopecia areata. Treatment indicated: oral pan-JAK inhibitor, 5-10 mg twice daily. RNA was isolated and reverse transcribed to cDNA, the sequencing template. Libraries were prepared by immunoSEQ multiplex PCR; TCRdb keeps only in-frame clonotypes and omits some of them. The data contain 180,000 or so clones, around 49% of them singletons. This specimen was CD8+ T cells sorted from blood, taken around week 54, from a patient treated with tofacitinib. The receptors here all came from a human donor with alopecia areata.

The CDR3: CASIPWAGVVNEQFF. The CDR3 coding sequence is TGTGCCAGCATCCCCTGGGCAGGGGTGGTCAATGAGCAGTTCTTC. The gene calls are TRBV5-6 and TRBJ2-1, with D possibly being TRBD1 (6 bases). This CDR3 has 15 amino acids. V was pared by 6 bases and J by 6 bases, with 19 bases between. Germline values: CDR1 SGHDT, CDR2 YYEEEE. The full variable domain, completed using reference TRBV5-6 and TRBJ2-1, is DAGVTQSPTHLIKTRGQQVTLRCSPKSGHDTVSWYQQALGQGPQFIFQYYEEEERQRGNFPDRFSGHQFPNYSSELNVNALLLGDSALYLCASIPWAGVVNEQFFGPGTRLTVL.

This clone has a handful of counts. The chain joins TRBV15 to TRBJ2-1, with 9 bases identical to TRBD2. Germline CDR1 and CDR2: LNHNV and YYDKDF (reference sequence). The CDR3 sequence is 12 residues long. V dropped 6 bases and J dropped 6; count of bases not matched to a gene: 0. Here the CDR3 DNA reads TGTGCCACCAGGACTAGCGGCAATGAGCAGTTCTTC. Translating it yields CATRTSGNEQFF.

This clone was recorded once. The chain combines TRBV27 with TRBJ2-2; the D is unclear. Trimming took off 5 bases at V and 6 bases at J, with 7 bases between the two ends. Per germline, CDR1 MNHEY and CDR2 SMNVEV (reference sequence). The CDR3 totals 12 residues. The CDR3 coding sequence is TGTGCCAGCAGTACCCGGGCCGGGGAGCTGTTTTTT. As protein: CASSTRAGELFF.

This clone has a handful of counts. CDR3 sequence reads: CASSFLGLDEQFF. The CDR3 DNA follows: TGCGCCAGCAGCTTCTTGGGGCTCGATGAGCAGTTCTTC. The genes are TRBV5-1 and TRBJ2-1; possible D gene TRBD1, 5 bases. Trimming cost V 2 bases and J 8 bases, with 11 bases left between them. The germline V gene encodes CDR1 SGHRS and CDR2 YFSETQ. The CDR3 spans 13 residues.

This sequence joins TRBV29-1 and TRBJ1-1; TRBD1 is a possible D gene (6 bases). The CDR3 is made up of 14 amino acids. V lost 7 bases, J lost 1 base, and 16 bases lay in between. The germline V gene has CDR1 SQVTM and CDR2 ANQGSEA. CDR3 loop: CSALGGARNTEAFF. DNA for the CDR3: TGCAGCGCCCTGGGGGGGGCTCGGAACACTGAAGCTTTCTTT.

This clone appeared a few times. V is TRBV9 and J is TRBJ2-7; D unresolved. This CDR3 spans 13 amino acids. Germline CDR1 reads SGDLS; CDR2 reads YYNGEE. The ends were cut back, 4 bases at V and 3 bases at J, with 11 bases in the middle. The CDR3 nucleotides read TGTGCCAGCAGCTCCACGGACGACTACGAGCAGTACTTC. Its translation is CASSSTDDYEQYF.

The CDR3 here is CASSSSGGEAFF. The DNA of the CDR3 is TGTGCCAGCAGCTCATCCGGGGGCGAAGCTTTCTTT. This chain links TRBV7-9 with TRBJ1-1; D possibly corresponds to TRBD1 (6 bases). The CDR3 length is 12 residues. Germline values: CDR1 SEHNR, CDR2 FQNEAQ (reference sequence). Between the trimmed V and J ends, which lost 4 bases and 8 bases, there was a span of 11 bases.

In this sample, this clone turned up a few times. The chain employs TRBV4-1 and TRBJ1-6, with D possibly TRBD1 on 5 matching bases. Germline V gene data show CDR1 as MGHRA and CDR2 as YSYEKL. CDR3 length equals 16 residues. V dropped 0 bases and J dropped 7 bases, with 13 bases sitting between them. CDR3 in DNA: TGCGCCAGCAGCCAAGATAGGCAGGGTATGAATTCACCCCTCCACTTT. Translated, it gives CASSQDRQGMNSPLHF.

This clone was picked up a small number of times. The gene calls are TRBV30 and TRBJ2-1; D ambiguous. V shed 0 bases and J shed 7 bases, with 10 bases lying between them. The CDR3 has 13 residues. Germline V lookup: CDR1 GTSNPN, CDR2 SVGIG (reference sequence). CDR3 region: CAWSVLLGNEQFF. CDR3 nucleotide sequence: TGTGCCTGGAGTGTACTATTAGGGAATGAGCAGTTCTTC.

Only a few counts were recorded for this clone. V gene TRBV28 combines with J gene TRBJ2-1; possible D gene TRBD2, 5 bases. The CDR3 runs 15 residues. Germline V gives CDR1 MDHEN, CDR2 SYDVKM. V lost 5 bases and J lost 0, with 11 bases in between. CDR3 in DNA: TGTGCCAGCAGTCCGGACTTGAGCTCCTACAATGAGCAGTTCTTC. Translated: CASSPDLSSYNEQFF. Full variable domain (missing parts from reference TRBV28 and TRBJ2-1): DVKVTQSSRYLVKRTGEKVFLECVQDMDHENMFWYRQDPGLGLRLIYFSYDVKMKEKGDIPEGYSVSREKKERFSLILESASTNQTSMYLCASSPDLSSYNEQFFGPGTRLTVL.

V and J are TRBV9 and TRBJ2-1; 8 positions match TRBD1. V shed 4 bases, J shed 6 bases, and the junction held 12 bases outside the gene matches. Germline V gene sequence: CDR1 SGDLS, CDR2 YYNGEE. The CDR3 sequence is 16 residues long. CDR3 sequence: CASSSWGRGPTNEQFF. CDR3 bases: TGTGCCAGCAGCTCCTGGGGCAGGGGGCCCACCAATGAGCAGTTCTTC.

This clone was observed once. This rearrangement joins TRBV30 to TRBJ1-4; D is possibly TRBD1 (5 bases). V dropped 4 bases and J dropped 8 bases, with 14 bases sitting between them. Germline lookup yields CDR1 GTSNPN and CDR2 SVGIG (reference sequence). The CDR3 consists of 13 residues. This CDR3 reads CAWNRIGGEKLFF. Here the CDR3 DNA reads TGTGCCTGGAACCGAATCGGGGGAGAAAAACTGTTTTTT.

The table lists this clone with a few counts. The V call is TRBV25-1, the J call TRBJ1-1; no reliable D call. V gave up 6 bases and J gave up 3 bases, with 5 bases separating them. CDR1 is MGHDK and CDR2 is SYGVNS in the germline V gene. The length of the CDR3 is 11 residues. CDR3 in amino acids: CASSGDTEAFF. CDR3 sequence (DNA): TGTGCCAGCAGCGGTGACACTGAAGCTTTCTTT.

This chain joins TRBV5-1 and TRBJ2-1; TRBD1 might be the D (7 bases). The V gene's germline CDR1 is SGHRS and CDR2 YFSETQ. The CDR3 sequence is 18 residues long. Trimming took 0 bases from V and 2 from J, leaving 18 bases between them. CDR3 sequence (DNA): TGCGCCAGCAGCTTGGTGGAGGGGGCAATCGAAGCCTACAATGAGCAGTTCTTC. The encoded protein is CASSLVEGAIEAYNEQFF. Full variable domain (outside the CDR3, taken from reference TRBV5-1 and TRBJ2-1): KAGVTQTPRYLIKTRGQQVTLSCSPISGHRSVSWYQQTPGQGLQFLFEYFSETQRNKGNFPGRFSGRQFSNSRSEMNVSTLELGDSALYLCASSLVEGAIEAYNEQFFGPGTRLTVL.

This chain connects TRBV9 to TRBJ1-1, with D possibly being TRBD1 (6 bases). Germline CDR1 reads SGDLS; CDR2 reads YYNGEE. The CDR3 loop spans 15 amino acids. Trimming left V 2 bases short and J 0 bases short, with 11 bases between. CDR3 residues: CASSVEQGMNTEAFF. The DNA of the CDR3 is TGTGCCAGCAGCGTGGAACAGGGAATGAACACTGAAGCTTTCTTT. The variable domain in full, completed from reference TRBV9 and TRBJ1-1, reads DSGVTQTPKHLITATGQRVTLRCSPRSGDLSVYWYQQSLDQGLQFLIQYYNGEERAKGNILERFSAQQFPDLHSELNLSSLELGDSALYFCASSVEQGMNTEAFFGQGTRLTVV.